The 20 T cell receptor beta chains reported below all come from one sample, sequenced in a study of vaccination and CD4 T cells after COVID-19 (dated by TCRdb to the early 2020s). Library generation was performed with PCR. The sequencer was an Illumina iSeq 100. DNA from cultured CD4+ T cells underwent TCR sequencing with the Oncomine TCR Beta short-read assay at the Johns Hopkins FTIC core. Using fastp trimming at Q25 and MiXCR clonotype assembly, TCRdb reanalyzed the public sequencing data and kept in-frame beta chains. All rows with the same CDR3 protein become a single entry with the most common DNA and genes. The sample profile shows tens of thousands of distinct CDR3 sequences; 50% of them were found once. The ten most abundant clones make up over 25% of the sample. These TCRs are of unknown antigen specificity. In light of the paper, this sample's treatment or condition label describes: roughly 10-day PBMC culture with coronavirus spike peptide pools or control peptides (ViraFEST assay).

The sequencing here drew on CD4+ T cells from blood, cultured in vitro, taken before SARS-CoV-2 vaccination. The receptor source for this set is a human donor who received a COVID-19 vaccine.

This clonotype has only a few counts. The chain uses TRBV30 and TRBJ1-6; the match to TRBD1 covers 8 bases. CDR1 is GTSNPN and CDR2 is SVGIG in the germline V gene (reference sequence). With V trimmed by 3 bases and J by 9 bases, 7 bases remained unmatched. The CDR3 spans 14 residues. The CDR3 is CAWRRDRGGSPLHF. The CDR3 nucleotides read TGTGCCTGGAGGCGCGACAGGGGCGGTTCACCCCTCCACTTT.

The gene calls are TRBV3-1 and TRBJ1-2; D unclear. The CDR3 contains 13 residues. Per germline, CDR1 LGHDT and CDR2 YNNKEL (reference sequence). Trimming took off 0 bases at V and 4 bases at J, with 6 bases between the two ends. The CDR3 is CASSQDTGYGYTF. CDR3 bases: TGTGCCAGCAGCCAAGACACCGGCTATGGCTACACCTTC.

The chain couples TRBV2 to TRBJ1-6; D unclear. CDR3 length: 13 residues. Germline V gene sequence: CDR1 SNHLY, CDR2 FYNNEI. Trimming took 2 bases from V and 6 from J, leaving 5 bases between them. This CDR3 reads CASSEQINSPLHF. CDR3 in DNA: TGTGCCAGCAGTGAACAGATTAATTCACCCCTCCACTTT.

The chain recombines TRBV25-1 with TRBJ1-2, with 10 nucleotides matching TRBD1. CDR3 length: 15 amino acids. The V gene's germline CDR1 is MGHDK and CDR2 SYGVNS. The V gene end was trimmed by 6 bases and the J gene end by 2 bases; junction bases not matched to a gene: 6. CDR3 nucleotides: TGTGCCAGCAGCTTAGGGACAGGGGCCAACTATGGCTACACCTTC. Its protein product is CASSLGTGANYGYTF.

Only a few counts were recorded for this clonotype. J is TRBJ2-5 and V is TRBV6-1, with 13 bases fitting TRBD2. CDR3 size: 16 residues. CDR1 is MNHNS, CDR2 SASEGT, per germline. Trimming at V came to 4 bases and at J to 5 bases, leaving 7 bases not matched to a gene. CDR3 nucleotide sequence: TGTGCCAGCAGTGGGAGACTAGCGGGGGGCGTCGAGACCCAGTACTTC. This translates into CASSGRLAGGVETQYF.

The sample holds one count of this clonotype. Compared with germline, one end of the junction differs, possibly owing to a read error. The V call is TRBV2, the J call TRBJ1-2, with 7 positions matching TRBD1. CDR3 size: 15 residues. CDR1 is SNHLY, CDR2 FYNNEI, per germline. The CDR3 DNA follows: TGTACCAGCAGAAAGGGGGCCCTAGCTAACTATGGCTACACCTTC. Its protein is CTSRKGALANYGYTF. Full variable domain (missing parts from reference TRBV2 and TRBJ1-2): EPEVTQTPSHQVTQMGQEVILRCVPISNHLYFYWYRQILGQKVEFLVSFYNNEISEKSEIFDDQFSVERPDGSNFTLKIRSTKLEDSAMYFCTSRKGALANYGYTFGSGTRLTVV.

The chain has TRBV7-9 and TRBJ1-4; no clear D. V dropped 5 bases and J dropped 8 bases, with 15 bases sitting between them. The CDR3 totals 14 residues. The germline gives CDR1 SEHNR, CDR2 FQNEAQ (reference sequence). In DNA form, the CDR3 reads TGTGCCAGCAGCCCCGGGAATGAAGGGGAAAAACTGTTTTTT. Protein: CASSPGNEGEKLFF.

V is TRBV5-1 and J is TRBJ2-5, with 9 bases matching TRBD2. CDR1 SGHRS and CDR2 YFSETQ come from the germline V gene. The CDR3 sequence is 15 residues long. Trimming removed 4 bases from V and 5 bases from J; junction bases left unmatched: 9. CDR3 protein: CASSDPAGGLETQYF. DNA for the CDR3: TGCGCCAGCAGCGACCCTGCGGGGGGGTTGGAGACCCAGTACTTC.

The CDR3 region has the DNA TGTGCCAGCAGCGTAGCTGGGGGCCAATATGGCTACACCTTC. Its translation: CASSVAGGQYGYTF. The chain employs TRBV9 and TRBJ1-2, with D perhaps matching TRBD1 (6 bases). Trimming left V 0 bases short and J 5 bases short, with 11 bases between. The germline V gene has CDR1 SGDLS and CDR2 YYNGEE. The CDR3 runs 14 residues.

CDR3 in amino acids: CASSRPRQGDNSPLHF. CDR3 in DNA: TGTGCCAGCAGTCGCCCAAGGCAGGGGGATAATTCACCCCTCCACTTT. J is TRBJ1-6 and V is TRBV6-1, with 7 bases matching TRBD1. V shed 5 bases and J 5 bases; nucleotides not matched to a gene: 9. The germline gives CDR1 MNHNS, CDR2 SASEGT. The CDR3 is 16 residues long.

This chain joins TRBV7-2 and TRBJ1-2; TRBD1 is a possible D gene (5 bases). Trimming stripped 6 bases from V and 3 bases from J, with 17 bases between. The CDR3 loop spans 15 amino acids. The germline gives CDR1 SGHTA, CDR2 FQGNSA. CDR3 amino acids: CASRTGQGGYYGYTF. In DNA, the CDR3 is TGTGCCAGCAGGACGGGGCAGGGAGGGTACTATGGCTACACCTTC.

The chain combines TRBV5-1 with TRBJ1-2; a possible D gene is TRBD1 (6 bases). The CDR3 totals 15 residues. Germline V gene sequence: CDR1 SGHRS, CDR2 YFSETQ. Trimming left V 0 bases short and J 1 base short, with 10 bases between. This CDR3 reads CASSLETGHNYGYTF. CDR3 bases: TGCGCCAGCAGCTTGGAGACGGGACATAACTATGGCTACACCTTC.

This rearrangement joins TRBV19 to TRBJ2-2, with 9 bases that match TRBD1. After removal of 10 bases from V and 7 bases from J, the junction contained 7 bases not matched to a gene. The CDR3 is 13 amino acids. The germline V gene has CDR1 LNHDA and CDR2 SQIVND (reference sequence). The chain's CDR3 is CATSGTGYGELFF. CDR3 bases: TGTGCCACCTCCGGGACAGGGTACGGGGAGCTGTTTTTT.

This chain connects TRBV5-4 to TRBJ2-3; 10 positions match TRBD2. V dropped 2 bases and J dropped 4; count of bases not matched to a gene: 13. Germline-derived CDR1 and CDR2 are SGHNT and YYREEE (reference sequence). The CDR3 runs to 18 residues. CDR3: CASSFPSIAGGSPDTQYF. DNA of the CDR3: TGTGCCAGCAGCTTCCCATCGATAGCGGGGGGCTCCCCAGATACGCAGTATTTT.

This clonotype came up a few times. This rearrangement joins TRBV10-1 to TRBJ2-3; D ambiguous. Germline CDR1 is WNHNN and CDR2 is SYGVQD (reference sequence). The CDR3 length is 13 residues. V lost 4 bases and J 4 bases, leaving 9 bases between the germline ends. This chain's CDR3 is CASSASAPDTQYF. CDR3 in DNA: TGCGCCAGCAGTGCATCGGCGCCAGATACGCAGTATTTT.

The rearrangement uses TRBV25-1 and TRBJ2-3; possible D gene TRBD1, 6 bases. The CDR3 has 17 amino acids. Trimming removed 1 base from V and 2 bases from J, with 16 bases in between. Germline V gene sequence: CDR1 MGHDK, CDR2 SYGVNS. Here the CDR3 reads CASSELVQGTYTDTQYF. CDR3 bases: TGTGCCAGCAGTGAATTAGTCCAGGGGACATACACAGATACGCAGTATTTT.

The chain links TRBV12-3 or TRBV12-4 to TRBJ2-7; 9 bases line up with TRBD2. V lost 5 bases to trimming and J lost 0 bases; unmatched junction nucleotides: 8. CDR3 length: 16 amino acids. CDR3 sequence (DNA): TGTGCCAGCAGTGCGACAAGACTAGCGGCCTCCTACGAGCAGTACTTC. This codes for CASSATRLAASYEQYF.

The rearrangement uses TRBV20-1 and TRBJ2-2; the D gene is possibly TRBD2 (5 bases). The CDR3 length is 13 residues. Germline V gene lookup returns CDR1 DFQATT and CDR2 SNEGSKA (reference sequence). Trimming took off 5 bases at V and 4 bases at J, with 11 bases between the two ends. The CDR3 sequence is CSAELDLTGELFF. CDR3 sequence (DNA): TGCAGTGCTGAACTAGATCTCACCGGGGAGCTGTTTTTT.

The rearrangement joins TRBV5-1 to TRBJ1-1, with 10 bases aligning to TRBD1. After removal of 4 bases from V and 1 base from J, the junction contained 7 bases not matched to a gene. This CDR3 spans 16 amino acids. In germline, CDR1 is SGHRS, CDR2 YFSETQ. The DNA of the CDR3 is TGCGCCAGCAGCGGGGACAGGGGAGAGGGGAACACTGAAGCTTTCTTT. Amino acids: CASSGDRGEGNTEAFF.

The chain carries TRBV7-9 and TRBJ2-7; the D is unclear. The CDR3 is 12 residues long. V lost 5 bases, J lost 4 bases, and 9 bases lay in between. Germline values: CDR1 SEHNR, CDR2 FQNEAQ (reference sequence). DNA of the CDR3: TGTGCCAGCAGCGAATGGAATTACGAGCAGTACTTC. Amino acids: CASSEWNYEQYF.